The clone carrying this T cell receptor beta chain occurred many times. The antigen is unknown. TCRdb independently ran MiXCR on the reads; one entry per CDR3 protein. The sample consists of under 500,000 distinct CDR3 sequences, under 45% of them appearing once. The CDR3 has 15 amino acids. CDR1 is SGHNT, CDR2 YYREEE, per germline (reference sequence). The V gene lost 0 bases and the J gene lost 5 bases, with 11 bases spanning the gap. This specimen belongs to a study of T cell repertoires in cytomegalovirus infection. The clonotype comes from a human donor in good health (CMV status not recorded). Some clones in this sample may be carry-over from other donors' samples. Material: cultured PBMCs, obtained from culture after CMV antigen stimulation. This chain links TRBV5-4 with TRBJ1-4; D remains ambiguous. CDR3 DNA sequence: TGTGCCAGCAGCTTGGCCTCTGGGGAAAATGAAAAACTGTTTTTT. Its translation is CASSLASGENEKLFF.